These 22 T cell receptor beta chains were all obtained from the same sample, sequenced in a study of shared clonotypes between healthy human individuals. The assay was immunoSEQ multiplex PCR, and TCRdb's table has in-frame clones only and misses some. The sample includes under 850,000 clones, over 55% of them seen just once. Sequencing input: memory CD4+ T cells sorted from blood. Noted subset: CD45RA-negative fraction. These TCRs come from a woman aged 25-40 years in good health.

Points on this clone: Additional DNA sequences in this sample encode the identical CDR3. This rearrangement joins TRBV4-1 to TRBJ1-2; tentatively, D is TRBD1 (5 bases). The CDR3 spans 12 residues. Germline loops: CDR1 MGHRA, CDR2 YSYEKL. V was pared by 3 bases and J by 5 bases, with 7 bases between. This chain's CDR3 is CASSQGDYGYTF. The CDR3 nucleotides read TGCGCCAGCAGCCAGGGGGATTATGGCTACACCTTC.

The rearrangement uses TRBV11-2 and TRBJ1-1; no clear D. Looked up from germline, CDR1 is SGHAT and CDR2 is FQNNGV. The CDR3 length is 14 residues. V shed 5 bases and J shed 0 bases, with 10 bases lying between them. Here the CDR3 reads CASSTPRVNTEAFF. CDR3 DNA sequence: TGTGCCAGCAGCACCCCGCGGGTGAACACTGAAGCTTTCTTT.

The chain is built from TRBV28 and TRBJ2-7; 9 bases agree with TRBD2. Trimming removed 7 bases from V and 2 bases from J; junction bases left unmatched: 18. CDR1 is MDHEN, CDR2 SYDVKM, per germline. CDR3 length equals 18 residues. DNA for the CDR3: TGTGCCAGCACTATGACACATAGCGGGAGACCGGGACCCTACGAGCAGTACTTC. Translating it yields CASTMTHSGRPGPYEQYF.

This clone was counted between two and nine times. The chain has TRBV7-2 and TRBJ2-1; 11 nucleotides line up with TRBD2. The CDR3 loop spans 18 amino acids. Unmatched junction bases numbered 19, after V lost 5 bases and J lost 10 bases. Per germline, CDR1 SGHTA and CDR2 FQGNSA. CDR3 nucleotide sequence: TGTGCCAGCAGCACCGGGACTAGCGGCCAAGTTTGGGCCAAAGAGCAGTTCTTC. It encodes CASSTGTSGQVWAKEQFF.

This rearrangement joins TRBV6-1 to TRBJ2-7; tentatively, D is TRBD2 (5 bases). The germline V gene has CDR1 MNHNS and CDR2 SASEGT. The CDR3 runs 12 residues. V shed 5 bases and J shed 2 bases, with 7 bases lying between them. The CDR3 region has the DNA TGTGCCAGCAGTACTAGGGCCTACGAGCAGTACTTC. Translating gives CASSTRAYEQYF.

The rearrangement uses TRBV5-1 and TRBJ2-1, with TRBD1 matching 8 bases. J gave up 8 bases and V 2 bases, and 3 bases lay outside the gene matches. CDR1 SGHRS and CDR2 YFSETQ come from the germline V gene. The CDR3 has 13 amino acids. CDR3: CASSLAGGYEQFF. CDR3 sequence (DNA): TGCGCCAGCAGCTTAGCAGGGGGCTATGAGCAGTTCTTC.

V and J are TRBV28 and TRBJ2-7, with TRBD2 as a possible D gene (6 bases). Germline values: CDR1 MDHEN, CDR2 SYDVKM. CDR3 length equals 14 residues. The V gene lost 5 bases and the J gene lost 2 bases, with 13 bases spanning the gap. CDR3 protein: CASSPTGTPYEQYF. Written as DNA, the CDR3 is TGTGCCAGCAGTCCCACCGGGACTCCCTACGAGCAGTACTTC. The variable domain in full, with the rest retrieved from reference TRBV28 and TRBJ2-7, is DVKVTQSSRYLVKRTGEKVFLECVQDMDHENMFWYRQDPGLGLRLIYFSYDVKMKEKGDIPEGYSVSREKKERFSLILESASTNQTSMYLCASSPTGTPYEQYFGPGTRLTVT.

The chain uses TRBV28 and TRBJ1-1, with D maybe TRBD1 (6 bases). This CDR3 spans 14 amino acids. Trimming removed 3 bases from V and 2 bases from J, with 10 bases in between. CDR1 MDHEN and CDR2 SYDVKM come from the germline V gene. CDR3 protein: CASSLAGANTEAFF. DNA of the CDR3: TGTGCCAGCAGTTTGGCGGGGGCTAACACTGAAGCTTTCTTT.

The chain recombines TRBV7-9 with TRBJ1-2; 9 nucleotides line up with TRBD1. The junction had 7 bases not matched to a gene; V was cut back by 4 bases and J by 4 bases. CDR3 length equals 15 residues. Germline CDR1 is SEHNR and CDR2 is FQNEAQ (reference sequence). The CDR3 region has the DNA TGTGCCAGCAGCTCCACCACAGGGGGCATCTATGGCTACACCTTC. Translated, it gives CASSSTTGGIYGYTF.

CDR3 protein: CASSLDGGIGPYEQYF. The CDR3 DNA reads as TGTGCCAGCAGTTTAGATGGGGGAATCGGACCCTACGAGCAGTACTTC. The chain couples TRBV28 to TRBJ2-7; D tentatively fits TRBD1 or TRBD2 (5 bases each). V shed 2 bases and J shed 2 bases, with 16 bases lying between them. The CDR3 consists of 16 residues. Looked up from germline, CDR1 is MDHEN and CDR2 is SYDVKM.

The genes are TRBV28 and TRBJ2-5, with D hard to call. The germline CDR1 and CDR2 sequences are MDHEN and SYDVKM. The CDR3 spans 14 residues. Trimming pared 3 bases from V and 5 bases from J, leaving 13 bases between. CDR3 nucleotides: TGTGCCAGCAGTTTTCGGCAGATTCGGGAGACCCAGTACTTC. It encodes CASSFRQIRETQYF.

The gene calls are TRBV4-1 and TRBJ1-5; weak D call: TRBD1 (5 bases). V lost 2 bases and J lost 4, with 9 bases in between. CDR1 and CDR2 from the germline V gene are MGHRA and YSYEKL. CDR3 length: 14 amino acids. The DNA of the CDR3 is TGCGCCAGCAGCCAACCGGGGACGAATCAGCCCCAGCATTTT. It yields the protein CASSQPGTNQPQHF.

CDR3 region: CASSQGVWGVNNSPLHF. CDR3 nucleotide sequence: TGCGCCAGCAGCCAAGGGGTTTGGGGGGTCAATAATTCACCCCTCCACTTT. This rearrangement joins TRBV4-1 to TRBJ1-6; TRBD1 is a possible D gene (5 bases). Germline CDR1 reads MGHRA; CDR2 reads YSYEKL. Trimming removed 1 base at V and 5 bases at J, with 15 bases between. The CDR3 is 17 residues long.

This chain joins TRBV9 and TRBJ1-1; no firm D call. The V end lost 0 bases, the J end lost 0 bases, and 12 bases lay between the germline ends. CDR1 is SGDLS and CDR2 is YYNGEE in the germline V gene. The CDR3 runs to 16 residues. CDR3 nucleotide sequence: TGTGCCAGCAGCGTAGGGCTAGGGCGGATGAACACTGAAGCTTTCTTT. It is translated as CASSVGLGRMNTEAFF.

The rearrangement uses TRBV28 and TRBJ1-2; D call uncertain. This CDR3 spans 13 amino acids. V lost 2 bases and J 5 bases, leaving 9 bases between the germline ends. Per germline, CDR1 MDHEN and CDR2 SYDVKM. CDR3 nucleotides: TGTGCCAGCAGTTTAAACGGGAGATATGGCTACACCTTC. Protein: CASSLNGRYGYTF.

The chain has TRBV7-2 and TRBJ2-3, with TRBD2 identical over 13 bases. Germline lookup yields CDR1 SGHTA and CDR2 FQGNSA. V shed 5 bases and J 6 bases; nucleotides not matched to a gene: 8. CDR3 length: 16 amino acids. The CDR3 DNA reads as TGTGCCAGCAGCCTTGGACTAGCGGGAGTGATCGATACGCAGTATTTT. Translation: CASSLGLAGVIDTQYF.

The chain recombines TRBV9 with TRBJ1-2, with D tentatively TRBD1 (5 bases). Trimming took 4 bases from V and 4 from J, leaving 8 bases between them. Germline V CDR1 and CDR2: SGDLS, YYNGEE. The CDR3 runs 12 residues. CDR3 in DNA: TGTGCCAGCAGCCCCGGGGCCTATGGCTACACCTTC. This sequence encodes CASSPGAYGYTF.

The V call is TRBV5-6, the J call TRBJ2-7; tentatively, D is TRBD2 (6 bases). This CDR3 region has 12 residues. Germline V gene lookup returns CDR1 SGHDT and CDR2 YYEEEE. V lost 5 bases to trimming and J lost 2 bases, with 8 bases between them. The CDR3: CASRRDTYEQYF. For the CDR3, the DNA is TGTGCCAGCAGGCGGGATACCTACGAGCAGTACTTC.

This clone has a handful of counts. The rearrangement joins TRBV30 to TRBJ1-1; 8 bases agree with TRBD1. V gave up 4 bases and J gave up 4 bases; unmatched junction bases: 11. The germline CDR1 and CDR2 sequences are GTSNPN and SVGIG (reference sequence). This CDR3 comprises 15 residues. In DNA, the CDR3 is TGTGCCTGGACTAACGGACAGGGTTGGGTCACTGAAGCTTTCTTT. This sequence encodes CAWTNGQGWVTEAFF.

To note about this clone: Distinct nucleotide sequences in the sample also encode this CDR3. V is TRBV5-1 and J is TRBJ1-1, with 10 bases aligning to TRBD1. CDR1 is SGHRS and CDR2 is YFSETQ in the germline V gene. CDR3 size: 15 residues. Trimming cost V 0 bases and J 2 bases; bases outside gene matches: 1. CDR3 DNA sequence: TGCGCCAGCAGCTTGGGACAGGGGGCTAACACTGAAGCTTTCTTT. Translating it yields CASSLGQGANTEAFF.

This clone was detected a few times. Written as DNA, the CDR3 is TGTGCCAGCAGCACTCTGACAGGGCCCAACACTGAAGCTTTCTTT. It codes for CASSTLTGPNTEAFF. This chain uses TRBV7-9 with TRBJ1-1; 7 bases fit TRBD1. The CDR3 length is 15 residues. From germline, CDR1 is SEHNR and CDR2 FQNEAQ (reference sequence). V gave up 5 bases and J gave up 2 bases; unmatched junction bases: 8.

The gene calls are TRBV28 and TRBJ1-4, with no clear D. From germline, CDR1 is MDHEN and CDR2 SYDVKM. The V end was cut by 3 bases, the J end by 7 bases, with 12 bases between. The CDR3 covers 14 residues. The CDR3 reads CASSFEQKIEKLFF. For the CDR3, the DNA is TGTGCCAGCAGTTTTGAACAGAAGATTGAAAAACTGTTTTTT.